The 7 T cell receptor beta chains in this list originate from one sample, sequenced in a study of monozygotic twins with inflammatory bowel disease. TCRdb reprocessed the 5' RACE reads and reports one entry per CDR3 protein, with no DNA. This sample contains about 300,000 distinct CDR3 sequences. Sequenced sample: blood. Source of these receptors: a human donor with ulcerative colitis or Crohn's disease, or a healthy co-twin of an affected twin (not recorded which).

The J gene is TRBJ2-6, the V gene TRBV4-2. This CDR3 is built from 17 residues. From germline, CDR1 is LGHNA and CDR2 YNFKEQ. The CDR3 here is CASSHLTRRVGANVLTF.

This chain joins TRBV2 and TRBJ2-1; TCRdb indicates TRBD2, and absent DNA this call remains unverified. This CDR3 spans 15 amino acids. From germline, CDR1 is SNHLY and CDR2 FYNNEI. The CDR3 here is CASTQSGNSYNEQFF.

The chain employs TRBV7-2 and TRBJ2-5. Germline V gives CDR1 SGHTA, CDR2 FQGNSA. The CDR3 extends over 12 amino acids. The CDR3 is CASSPTTETQYF.

The chain uses TRBV7-2 and TRBJ1-3; TCRdb picks TRBD1, but there is no DNA to check that call. Per the germline V gene, CDR1 is SGHTA and CDR2 is FQGNSA. The CDR3 is 15 residues long. The CDR3 loop reads CASSLGQGRGNTIYF.

CDR3: CASSPRTRETQYF. The chain combines TRBV5-1 with TRBJ2-5; TCRdb calls TRBD1, which cannot be checked without DNA. Germline V lookup: CDR1 SGHRS, CDR2 YFSETQ. This CDR3 comprises 13 residues.

V is TRBV29-1 and J is TRBJ2-3; no DNA is available, so the TRBD1 call from TCRdb remains unchecked. The CDR3 consists of 13 residues. The germline V gene encodes CDR1 SQVTM and CDR2 ANQGSEA. The CDR3 spells CSVRDRSTDTQYF.

The genes are TRBV28 and TRBJ2-7; absent DNA, TCRdb's TRBD1 call cannot be checked. The germline CDR1 and CDR2 sequences are MDHEN and SYDVKM. This CDR3 contains 12 residues. CDR3 sequence: CASRRTGHEQYF.